This T cell receptor (beta chain) was obtained from a study of cytomegalovirus exposure and HLA in healthy donors. The CDR3 length is 14 residues. The germline gives CDR1 ENHRY, CDR2 SYGVKD. V was clipped by 11 bases and J by 1 base, with 17 bases between them. Measured with immunoSEQ multiplex PCR; TCRdb has only the in-frame clones, and not every one. The sample shows approximately 260,000 clones, 65% to 90% of them seen only once. The chain employs TRBV10-3 and TRBJ1-1; D might be TRBD1 (5 bases). The sequence was collected from a woman younger than 30 in good health and CMV-seronegative. Sequencing was carried out using PBMCs. The DNA for the CDR3 is TGTGCCGCCGCGGGACGGAACGAGAACACTGAAGCTTTCTTT. Encoded protein: CAAAGRNENTEAFF.